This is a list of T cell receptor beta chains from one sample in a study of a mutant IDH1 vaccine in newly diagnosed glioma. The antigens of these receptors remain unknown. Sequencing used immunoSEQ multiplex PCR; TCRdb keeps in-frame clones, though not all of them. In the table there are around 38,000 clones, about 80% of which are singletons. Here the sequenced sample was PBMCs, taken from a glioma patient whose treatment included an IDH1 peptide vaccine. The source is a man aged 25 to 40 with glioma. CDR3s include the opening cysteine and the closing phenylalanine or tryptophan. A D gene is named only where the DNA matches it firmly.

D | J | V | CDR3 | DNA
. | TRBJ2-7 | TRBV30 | CAWSLRALSYEQYF | TGTGCCTGGAGTTTGAGGGCCCTCTCCTACGAGCAGTACTTC
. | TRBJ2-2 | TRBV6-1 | CASSDSGDGGELFF | TGTGCCAGCAGTGACTCAGGTGACGGCGGGGAGCTGTTTTTT
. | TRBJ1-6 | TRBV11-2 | CASSFRRRDNSPLHF | TGTGCCAGCAGCTTCCGCAGGCGAGATAATTCACCCCTCCACTTT
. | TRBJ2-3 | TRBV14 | CASSHRHPTDTQYF | TGTGCCAGCAGCCATAGACACCCCACAGATACGCAGTATTTT
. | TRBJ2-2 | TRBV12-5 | CASGLVEGRVGELFF | TGTGCTAGTGGTTTAGTAGAGGGGAGAGTCGGGGAGCTGTTTTTT
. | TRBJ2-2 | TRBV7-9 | CASSLVLRPGTGELFF | TGTGCCAGCAGCCTGGTCTTAAGGCCGGGAACCGGGGAGCTGTTTTTT
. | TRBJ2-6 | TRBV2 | CASRELGGANVLTF | TGTGCCAGCAGAGAGTTGGGAGGGGCCAACGTCCTGACTTTC
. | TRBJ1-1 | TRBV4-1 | CASSQTATSLNTEAFF | TGCGCCAGCAGCCAGACAGCAACAAGTTTGAACACTGAAGCTTTCTTT
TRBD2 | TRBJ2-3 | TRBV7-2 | CASSLTGGAGDTQYF | TGTGCCAGCAGCTTAACCGGGGGGGCAGGAGATACGCAGTATTTT
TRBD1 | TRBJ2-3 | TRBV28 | CASSEQGAEDTQYF | TGTGCCAGCAGCGAGCAGGGGGCAGAAGATACGCAGTATTTT
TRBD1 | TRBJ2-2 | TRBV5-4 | CASSSRGQGTGELFF | TGTGCCAGCAGCTCGAGGGGACAGGGTACCGGGGAGCTGTTTTTT